These 8 T cell receptor beta chains were sequenced from one sample in a study of memory CD4+ T cells and cytomegalovirus serostatus. Assay used: immunoSEQ multiplex PCR; TCRdb lists only in-frame clones, some missing. Of roughly 48,000 clones detected, 80% appear once; the ten largest clones hold around 1.5%. The sort gate was single viable CD3+CD4+CD8-CD45RO+ cells for memory CD4+ T cells. The sample consisted of memory CD4+ T cells from blood. Receptors originate from an adult in good health and CMV-seropositive.

This clone was observed a single time. The CDR3 reads CASSFSGQGAVSETQYF. The DNA for the CDR3 is TGTGCCAGCAGCTTTTCTGGACAGGGGGCTGTATCAGAGACCCAGTACTTC. The gene calls are TRBV11-2 and TRBJ2-5; 11 bases align to TRBD1. The CDR3 has 17 residues. Losses at the gene ends were 3 bases for V and 4 bases for J; bases not matched to a gene: 10. Germline V gene data show CDR1 as SGHAT and CDR2 as FQNNGV.

The V gene is TRBV27, the J gene TRBJ1-2, with 8 positions matching TRBD1. Germline CDR1 is MNHEY and CDR2 is SMNVEV (reference sequence). The CDR3 totals 13 residues. Unmatched junction bases numbered 4, after V lost 6 bases and J lost 4 bases. Here the CDR3 reads CASRWTGSYGYTF. The CDR3 DNA follows: TGTGCCAGCAGATGGACAGGGAGCTATGGCTACACCTTC.

This sequence joins TRBV5-6 and TRBJ2-7; no clear D. Germline CDR1 and CDR2: SGHDT and YYEEEE. Trimming stripped 4 bases from V and 3 bases from J, with 8 bases between. The length of the CDR3 is 12 residues. This chain's CDR3 is CASSKQHYEQYF. CDR3 nucleotide sequence: TGTGCCAGCAGCAAGCAACACTACGAGCAGTACTTC. Based on the CDR3 plus reference TRBV5-6 and TRBJ2-7, the full variable domain is DAGVTQSPTHLIKTRGQQVTLRCSPKSGHDTVSWYQQALGQGPQFIFQYYEEEERQRGNFPDRFSGHQFPNYSSELNVNALLLGDSALYLCASSKQHYEQYFGPGTRLTVT.

A note on this clone: The junction departs from the called germline gene at one end, perhaps through a read error. The gene calls are TRBV7-2 and TRBJ2-2; D assignment may be TRBD1 or TRBD2 (5 bases each). In germline, CDR1 is SGHTA, CDR2 FQGNSA. This CDR3 is 16 amino acids long. CDR3 protein: CASSPRGSFNIGELFF. The CDR3, as DNA: TGTGCCAGCAGCCCTCGGGGCAGTTTCAACATCGGGGAGCTGTTTTTT. The full variable domain, with the rest looked up from reference TRBV7-2 and TRBJ2-2, is GAGVSQSPSNKVTEKGKDVELRCDPISGHTALYWYRQSLGQGLEFLIYFQGNSAPDKSGLPSDRFSAERTGGSVSTLTIQRTQQEDSAVYLCASSPRGSFNIGELFFGEGSRLTVL.

The chain has TRBV14 and TRBJ1-2; D is unresolved. CDR1 SGHDN and CDR2 FVKESK come from the germline V gene. The CDR3 has 13 residues. Deletions cut 0 bases from V and 5 bases from J, with 7 bases between. The CDR3 DNA follows: TGTGCCAGCAGCCAAGATTTGGGGTATGGCTACACCTTC. Its translation: CASSQDLGYGYTF.

This chain connects TRBV29-1 to TRBJ1-1, with D maybe TRBD1 (6 bases). V gave up 4 bases and J gave up 3 bases, with 9 bases separating them. The CDR3 length is 12 residues. Germline V gene lookup returns CDR1 SQVTM and CDR2 ANQGSEA. The CDR3 region is CSVGKGDTEAFF. The CDR3 nucleotides are TGCAGCGTTGGCAAGGGGGACACTGAAGCTTTCTTT.

The chain joins TRBV29-1 to TRBJ2-1; TRBD2 matches at 9 bases. The ends lost 7 bases at V and 7 bases at J; junction bases unmatched: 8. This CDR3 is 13 amino acids long. Germline V gives CDR1 SQVTM, CDR2 ANQGSEA. The CDR3 coding sequence is TGCAGCGCGGCTAGCGGGGTTCTTAATGAGCAGTTCTTC. Its translation is CSAASGVLNEQFF.

The chain couples TRBV7-2 to TRBJ2-5, with TRBD2 identical over 7 bases. With V trimmed by 1 base and J by 7 bases, 15 bases remained unmatched. The CDR3 contains 17 residues. Germline loops: CDR1 SGHTA, CDR2 FQGNSA. The CDR3 protein is CASSLESSRRGRGTQYF. The DNA of the CDR3 is TGTGCCAGCAGCTTAGAGTCCTCCAGGCGGGGGAGGGGGACCCAGTACTTC. Using reference TRBV7-2 and TRBJ2-5 for the parts outside the CDR3, the full variable domain is GAGVSQSPSNKVTEKGKDVELRCDPISGHTALYWYRQSLGQGLEFLIYFQGNSAPDKSGLPSDRFSAERTGGSVSTLTIQRTQQEDSAVYLCASSLESSRRGRGTQYFGPGTRLLVL.